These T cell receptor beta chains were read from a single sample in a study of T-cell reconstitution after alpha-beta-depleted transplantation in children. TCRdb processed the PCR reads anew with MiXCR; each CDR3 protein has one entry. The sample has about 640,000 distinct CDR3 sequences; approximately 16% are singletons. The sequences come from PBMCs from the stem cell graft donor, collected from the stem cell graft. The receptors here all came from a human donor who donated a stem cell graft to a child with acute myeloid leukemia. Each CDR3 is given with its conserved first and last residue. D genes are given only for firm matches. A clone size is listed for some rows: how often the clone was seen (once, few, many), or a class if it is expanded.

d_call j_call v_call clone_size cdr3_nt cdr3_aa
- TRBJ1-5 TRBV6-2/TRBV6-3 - TGTGCCAGCAGTTCAACGTCAGACAATAGCAATCAGCCCCAGCATTTT CASSSTSDNSNQPQHF
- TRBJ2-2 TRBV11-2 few TGTGCCAGCAGCTTAGAGTGGGGGTCCAACACCGGGGAGCTGTTTTTT CASSLEWGSNTGELFF
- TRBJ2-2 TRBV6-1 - TGTGCCACCAGACAGAGCACGAACACCGGGGAGCTGTTTTTT CATRQSTNTGELFF
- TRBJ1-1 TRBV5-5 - TGTGCCAGCAGCCCATTCCAACAGGGATGGAACACTGAAGCTTTCTTT CASSPFQQGWNTEAFF
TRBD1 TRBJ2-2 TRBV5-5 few TGTGCCAGCAGCTTGGGGGACAGATGGACCGGGGAGCTGTTTTTT CASSLGDRWTGELFF
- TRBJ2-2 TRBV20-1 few TGCAGTGCTAGAGCGGCAGGGCGAGTGAACACCGGGGAGCTGTTTTTT CSARAAGRVNTGELFF
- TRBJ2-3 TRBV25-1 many TGTGCCAGCAGTGAATGGCCAGGGACAGATACGCAGTATTTT CASSEWPGTDTQYF
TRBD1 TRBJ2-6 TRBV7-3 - TGTGCCAGCAGCCAGGATGGGAACAGGGGTTCTGGGGCCAACGTCCTGACTTTC CASSQDGNRGSGANVLTF
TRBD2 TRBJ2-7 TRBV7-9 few TGTGCCAGCAGCCGGAGCGGGGTCGAGCAGTACTTC CASSRSGVEQYF
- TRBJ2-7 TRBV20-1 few TGCAGTGCTAGGAACAGCTCCTACGAGCAGTACTTC CSARNSSYEQYF
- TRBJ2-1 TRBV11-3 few TGTGCCAGCAGCCACAGGGAAAGCAGGGTCAATGAGCAGTTCTTC CASSHRESRVNEQFF
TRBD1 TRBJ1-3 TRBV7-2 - TGTGCCAGCAGCTTCTCTACAGGGGGAACTGGAAACACCATATATTTT CASSFSTGGTGNTIYF
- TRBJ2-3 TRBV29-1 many TGCAGCGGAACGGGGGCAGATACGCAGTATTTT CSGTGADTQYF
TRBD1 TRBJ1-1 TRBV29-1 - TGCAGCGTGGCTGACAGGGCCCCTGAAGCTTTCTTT CSVADRAPEAFF
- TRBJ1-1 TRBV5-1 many TGCGCCAGCAGCTCTAGGGAAGTCACTGAAGCTTTCTTT CASSSREVTEAFF
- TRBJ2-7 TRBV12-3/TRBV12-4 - TGTGCCAGCAGTCCCGCAGGATCCTACGAGCAGTACTTC CASSPAGSYEQYF
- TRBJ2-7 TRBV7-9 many TGTGCCAGCAGTCGAGTCGTCTACGAGCAGTACTTC CASSRVVYEQYF
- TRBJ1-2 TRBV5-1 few TGCGCCAGCAGCTACGAGACAGACTCAGGCTACACCTTC CASSYETDSGYTF
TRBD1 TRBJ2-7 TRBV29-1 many TGCAGCGTTGCGGACAGGCTAAGCTCCTACGAGCAGTACTTC CSVADRLSSYEQYF
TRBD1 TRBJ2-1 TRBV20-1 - TGCTGCGCTAGAGCGGACAGGGGAAGCCTAAGAGACAATGAGCAGTTCTTC CCARADRGSLRDNEQFF
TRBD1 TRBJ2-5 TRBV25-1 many TGTGCCAGCAGACAGGGGGCGGGGACCCAGTACTTC CASRQGAGTQYF
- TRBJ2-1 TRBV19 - TGTGCCAGTAGTCCGGTGGGGGCCTCCTACAATGAGCAGTTCTTC CASSPVGASYNEQFF
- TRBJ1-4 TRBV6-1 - TGTGCCAGCAGTGAAGGCCTCGTCCCAACTAATGAAAAACTGTTTTTT CASSEGLVPTNEKLFF
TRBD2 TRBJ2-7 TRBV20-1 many TGCAGTGCGCTTCTAGCGGAGAACTTCTACGAGCAGTACTTC CSALLAENFYEQYF